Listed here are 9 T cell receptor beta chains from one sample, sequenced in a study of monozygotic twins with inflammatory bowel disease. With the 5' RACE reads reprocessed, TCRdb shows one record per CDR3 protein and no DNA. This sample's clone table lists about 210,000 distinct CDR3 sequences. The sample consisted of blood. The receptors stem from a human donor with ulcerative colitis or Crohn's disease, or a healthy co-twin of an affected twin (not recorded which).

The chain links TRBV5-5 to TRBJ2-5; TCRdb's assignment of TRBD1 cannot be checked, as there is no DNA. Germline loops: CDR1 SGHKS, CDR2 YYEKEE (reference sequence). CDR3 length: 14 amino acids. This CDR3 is CASCYDRGGETQYF.

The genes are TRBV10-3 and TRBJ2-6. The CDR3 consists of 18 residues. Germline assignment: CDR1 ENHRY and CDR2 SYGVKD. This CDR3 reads CAISEVLRVTSGANVLTF.

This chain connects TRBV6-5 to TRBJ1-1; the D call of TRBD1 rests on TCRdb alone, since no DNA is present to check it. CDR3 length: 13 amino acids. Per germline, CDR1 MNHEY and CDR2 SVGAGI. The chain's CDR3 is CASSRTGIAEAFF.

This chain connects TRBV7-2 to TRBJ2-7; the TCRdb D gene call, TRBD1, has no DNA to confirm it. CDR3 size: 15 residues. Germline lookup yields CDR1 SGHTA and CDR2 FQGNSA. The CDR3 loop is CASRFAGVNSYEQYF.

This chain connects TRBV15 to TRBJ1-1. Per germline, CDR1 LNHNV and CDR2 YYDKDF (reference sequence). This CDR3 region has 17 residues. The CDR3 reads CATSRDHGWGDETEAFF.

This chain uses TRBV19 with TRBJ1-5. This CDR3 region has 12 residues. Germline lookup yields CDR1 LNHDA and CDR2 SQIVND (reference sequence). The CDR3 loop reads CASSIPNQPQHF.

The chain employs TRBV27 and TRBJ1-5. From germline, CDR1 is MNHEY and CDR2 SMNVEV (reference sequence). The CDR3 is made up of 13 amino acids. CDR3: CASSTRWDQPQHF.

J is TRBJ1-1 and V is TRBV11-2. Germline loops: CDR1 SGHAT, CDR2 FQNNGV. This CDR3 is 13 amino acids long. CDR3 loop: CASSLEENLRAFF.

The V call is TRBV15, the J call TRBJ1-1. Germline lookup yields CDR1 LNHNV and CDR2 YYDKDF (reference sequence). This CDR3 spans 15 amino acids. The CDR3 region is CATSRDLGMNTEAFF.